The 15 T cell receptor beta chains below all came from one sample that was sequenced in a study of blood T cells in healthy people across ages. Using a J-beta primer mix together with a sample-barcoded 5' primer, a second PCR was run for roughly 7 to 11 cycles. Via MiXCR, TCRdb re-called the 5' RACE reads, giving one row per CDR3 protein. The sample contains roughly 2 million distinct CDR3 sequences, approximately 50% of which appear only once. Sequencing was performed on blood. These receptor sequences come from a woman between 40 and 50 years old in good health.

The V gene is TRBV5-5, the J gene TRBJ2-1, with 7 bases identical to TRBD1. Germline CDR1 and CDR2: SGHKS and YYEKEE (reference sequence). The CDR3 has 14 residues. J was trimmed by 7 bases and V by 5 bases; bases with no gene match: 9. CDR3 nucleotide sequence: TGTGCCAGCAGGCACAGGGGCCTTGAGAATGAGCAGTTCTTC. Residues: CASRHRGLENEQFF. The full variable domain, rest sourced from reference TRBV5-5 and TRBJ2-1, is DAGVTQSPTHLIKTRGQQVTLRCSPISGHKSVSWYQQVLGQGPQFIFQYYEKEERGRGNFPDRFSARQFPNYSSELNVNALLLGDSALYLCASRHRGLENEQFFGPGTRLTVL.

Ten or more counts support this clonotype. The chain carries TRBV20-1 and TRBJ1-2, with TRBD1 matching over 10 bases. The CDR3 length is 18 residues. V dropped 2 bases and J dropped 0; count of bases not matched to a gene: 12. Germline loops: CDR1 DFQATT, CDR2 SNEGSKA (reference sequence). This CDR3 is CSARPHGTGVISNYGYTF. The CDR3 region has the DNA TGCAGTGCTAGACCGCACGGGACAGGGGTAATTTCTAACTATGGCTACACCTTC.

Concerning this clonotype: One junction end does not reproduce the germline sequence, and a read error may be involved. V and J are TRBV28 and TRBJ2-5, with a weak D call TRBD2 (6 bases). CDR1 and CDR2 from the germline V gene are MDHEN and SYDVKM. CDR3 size: 16 residues. The CDR3, as DNA: TGTGCCGGCAGTCCTGTTGCGGGGAGCATCCAAGAGACCCAGTACTTC. This sequence encodes CAGSPVAGSIQETQYF.

This chain links TRBV15 with TRBJ1-2; the D is unclear. CDR3 length equals 15 residues. Trimming removed 0 bases from V and 4 bases from J, with 12 bases in between. From germline, CDR1 is LNHNV and CDR2 YYDKDF (reference sequence). The CDR3 coding sequence is TGTGCCACCAGCAGAGAGGGCGTATTCGGCTATGGCTACACCTTC. It encodes CATSREGVFGYGYTF.

The chain links TRBV6-2 or TRBV6-3 to TRBJ2-1, with D perhaps being TRBD1 or TRBD2 (7 bases each). In germline, CDR1 is MNHEY, CDR2 SVGEGT. V was cut by 4 bases and J by 6 bases, with 19 bases left in between. CDR3 length equals 16 residues. The CDR3 loop reads CASSSRDRREGNEQFF. In nucleotides, the CDR3 is TGTGCCAGCAGTTCCAGGGACAGAAGGGAGGGCAATGAGCAGTTCTTC.

This chain connects TRBV12-3 or TRBV12-4 to TRBJ1-6, with 7 bases matching TRBD1. Losses at the gene ends were 5 bases for V and 7 bases for J; bases not matched to a gene: 8. The CDR3 has 15 residues. DNA of the CDR3: TGTGCCAGCAGTCCCTCCGGGACAGTGAATTCACCCCTCCACTTT. Its translation is CASSPSGTVNSPLHF.

J is TRBJ2-3 and V is TRBV6-6; no clear D. CDR3 length: 14 amino acids. The germline V gene encodes CDR1 MNHNY and CDR2 SVGAGI (reference sequence). V lost 4 bases to trimming and J lost 4 bases, with 12 bases between them. The CDR3 here is CASSSSRLADTQYF. Written as DNA, the CDR3 is TGTGCCAGCAGTTCCAGTAGACTCGCAGATACGCAGTATTTT.

The chain combines TRBV28 with TRBJ2-3, with TRBD2 matching 8 bases. The CDR3 has 17 amino acids. Looked up from germline, CDR1 is MDHEN and CDR2 is SYDVKM. V dropped 5 bases and J dropped 2; count of bases not matched to a gene: 12. Here the CDR3 DNA reads TGTGCCAGCAGTCCCCCCGGGCTAGCGGGTCTCACAGATACGCAGTATTTT. This sequence encodes CASSPPGLAGLTDTQYF.

V and J are TRBV20-1 and TRBJ1-1; unclear D gene. The V gene's germline CDR1 is DFQATT and CDR2 SNEGSKA (reference sequence). Between the trimmed V and J ends, which lost 5 bases and 0 bases, there was a span of 16 bases. There are 15 residues in the CDR3. CDR3 amino acids: CSAPGTWDLNTEAFF. Written as DNA, the CDR3 is TGCAGTGCTCCGGGAACGTGGGATTTGAACACTGAAGCTTTCTTT.

V is TRBV28 and J is TRBJ2-1; D is perhaps TRBD2 (5 bases). Germline V gene data show CDR1 as MDHEN and CDR2 as SYDVKM. The CDR3 has 14 residues. V lost 2 bases and J 6 bases, leaving 11 bases between the germline ends. The CDR3 here is CASSLPPRGNEQFF. The CDR3 DNA is TGTGCCAGCAGTTTACCCCCACGGGGCAATGAGCAGTTCTTC.

This clonotype occurred a few times. The chain is built from TRBV6-5 and TRBJ2-1; 8 nucleotides align to TRBD2. The CDR3 is 15 residues long. Germline-derived CDR1 and CDR2 are MNHEY and SVGAGI. V lost 0 bases, J lost 9 bases, and 7 bases stayed unmatched. CDR3 in DNA: TGTGCCAGCAGTTACTCGCCCGGGGGGGCAGGTGAGCAGTTCTTC. As protein: CASSYSPGGAGEQFF.

J is TRBJ1-2 and V is TRBV7-2; TRBD1 matches 7 bases. V was pared by 0 bases and J by 1 base, with 5 bases of the junction left unmatched. The CDR3 consists of 16 residues. Germline values: CDR1 SGHTA, CDR2 FQGNSA. CDR3 DNA sequence: TGTGCCAGCAGCTTAGCTACGGGACAGAGTAACTATGGCTACACCTTC. Its translation is CASSLATGQSNYGYTF.

The chain has TRBV9 and TRBJ2-4, with unresolved D. The CDR3 runs to 15 residues. Trimming removed 4 bases at V and 0 bases at J, with 11 bases between. Germline V lookup: CDR1 SGDLS, CDR2 YYNGEE. The CDR3 region is CASSYGRPAKNIQYF. The CDR3 coding sequence is TGTGCCAGCAGCTATGGACGCCCAGCCAAAAACATTCAGTACTTC.

The V gene is TRBV6-1, the J gene TRBJ2-1; the D is unclear. From germline, CDR1 is MNHNS and CDR2 SASEGT. The CDR3 is 16 residues long. V was shortened by 1 base and J by 5 bases, with 15 bases between the two germline ends. CDR3 sequence: CASSEGRAQRNNEQFF. CDR3 in DNA: TGTGCCAGCAGTGAAGGTAGAGCTCAACGGAACAATGAGCAGTTCTTC.

V and J are TRBV20-1 and TRBJ2-1, with 8 bases lining up with TRBD2. CDR3 length equals 12 residues. Germline assignment: CDR1 DFQATT and CDR2 SNEGSKA (reference sequence). The CDR3 sequence is CSRSGTYNEQFF. The CDR3 coding sequence is TGCAGCCGTAGCGGGACCTACAATGAGCAGTTCTTC.